Sequencing of this TCR beta chain was carried out in a study of T cell responses to AZD1222 COVID-19 vaccine. This CDR3 is 11 amino acids long. CDR1 is SGDLS and CDR2 is YYNGEE in the germline V gene. Trimming took off 3 bases at V and 8 bases at J, with 8 bases between the two ends. With respect to this clone: Its antigen is undetermined.

Assay used: immunoSEQ multiplex PCR; TCRdb lists only in-frame clones, some missing. The sample includes around 88,000 clones, 86% of them seen just once. The study, taken as a whole, reports: Repertoires were obtained solely post-peak T cell response. The study found Spike-specific TCR breadth and depth rose after two AZD1222 doses.

Sample: peripheral blood, taken on day 0 of AZD1222 vaccination. This sequence joins TRBV9 and TRBJ1-2; a weak D match, TRBD1 (6 bases). This clonotype originated in an adult in good health. The chain's CDR3 is CASSGTGGYTF. The CDR3 DNA reads TGTGCCAGCAGCGGAACAGGGGGCTACACCTTC.